What follows describes a single T cell receptor beta chain. Its cognate antigen has yet to be identified. Qualities for individual bases were not recorded, and no much larger clone is one base off. These data originate in a study of blood T cell repertoires in COVID-19 (TCRdb year 2020). With regard to the full study: Samples covering the acute and convalescent phases of COVID-19 were provided by collaborators in the United States, Italy and Spain. A freely available public database, intended as a resource for researchers studying the immune response to SARS-CoV-2, is where the repertoires were released. The dataset comprised deeply sampled blood TCRbeta repertoires from subjects exposed to, actively infected with, or recovered from COVID-19. The material from the prospective study consisted of cDNA or gDNA derived from T cells, B-cell-depleted T cells, or PBMCs. Where available, HLA class I and class II types were taken from metadata supplied by the sample provider and were not determined by assay-based typing. Sample metadata almost always included a de-identified subject ID, COVID-19 status, age in years and sex. Samples were obtained from the ongoing ImmuneRACE study (first 160 participants) and from over 1,000 subjects provided by 6 global collaborators. Overall study outcomes, separate from this receptor: Clinical and demographic metadata were provided uncurated, with the amount varying by source and participant.

V sheds 2 bases and J sheds 3 bases, leaving 13 bases between their ends. The CDR3, from cysteine to phenylalanine, totals 15 residues. Left in the record is the CDR3 DNA by itself, 45 bases read in frame from the first base. CDR1 LGHDT and CDR2 YNNKEL were looked up in the germline V gene (reference sequence). TCRbeta CDR3 regions were amplified from genomic DNA using the immunoSEQ Assay, a bias-controlled multiplex PCR. The paper's processing steps were these. Nucleated cell counts per sample were estimated from amplification of reference gene primers within the assay. Sequence reads were collapsed and filtered to measure the absolute abundance of every unique TCRbeta CDR3 rearrangement. For each sample, productive Simpson clonality was calculated by taking the square root of Simpson's diversity index across productive rearrangements. TCRdb retrieved this table from immuneACCESS and kept in-frame rearrangements only. Not all clones are present; in checked studies, unresolved V genes account for under half, and no reason is known for the remainder. The D gene and trimming were derived from the DNA, and the V and J assignments and clone size from that table. Here the sample has tens of thousands of clones; around four fifths occur a single time. Together, the top ten hold about 4.9% of the sample.

The collaborating institutions used their own protocols to collect whole blood in K2EDTA tubes. Collaborator samples were shipped for TCRbeta analysis as frozen whole blood, isolated PBMCs, or DNA extracted from either sample type. The source is a man aged 50-60 years with active COVID-19. The sequenced sample was peripheral blood. This chain is built from TRBV3-1 (or the pseudogene TRBV3-2) and TRBJ2-5; the D segment could be TRBD2, given 6 matching bases. The DNA is as follows: TGTGCCAGCAGCCAAAACAGGAGGGCGGAAGAGACCCAGTACTTC. This translates into CASSQNRRAEETQYF.